A selection of T cell receptor beta chains follows, all from one sample in a study of blood T cell repertoires in COVID-19. The data were produced by immunoSEQ multiplex PCR, yet TCRdb's version contains in-frame clones alone and is incomplete. Among 200,000 to 250,000 clones listed, 84% were seen once. What was sequenced was peripheral blood. These receptors came from a man aged 45-65 years with active or convalescent COVID-19. CDR3s include the opening cysteine and the closing phenylalanine or tryptophan. Each record gives: J gene, D gene, V gene, clone size, CDR3 protein, CDR3 DNA. A D gene is named only where the DNA matches it firmly. Clone size is not always given. Where it is, it says once, few, many or a class for expanded clones.

>TRBJ1-3|NA|TRBV29-1|NA
CSVGGSGNTIYF
TGCAGCGTGGGGGGCTCTGGAAACACCATATATTTT
>TRBJ1-6|NA|TRBV7-9|NA
CASSLTGTYNSPLHF
TGTGCCAGCAGCCTCACAGGGACCTATAATTCACCCCTCCACTTT
>TRBJ2-1|NA|TRBV9|NA
CASSLEQGLGSYNEQFF
TGTGCCAGCAGCCTTGAACAGGGATTGGGGTCCTACAATGAGCAGTTCTTC
>TRBJ2-7|TRBD1|TRBV18|NA
CASSQTGFDEQYF
TGTGCCAGCTCACAGACAGGGTTCGACGAGCAGTACTTC
>TRBJ2-7|TRBD1|TRBV5-1|NA
CASSAVGTDYEQYF
TGCGCCAGCAGCGCCGTCGGGACAGACTACGAGCAGTACTTC
>TRBJ2-2|TRBD2|TRBV6-6|NA
CASSPGLAFNTGELFF
TGTGCCAGCAGTCCGGGACTAGCCTTTAACACCGGGGAGCTGTTTTTT
>TRBJ2-3|TRBD2|TRBV5-1|NA
CASSSKYLAGGPVRTDTQYF
TGCGCCAGCAGCTCAAAATACCTAGCGGGAGGGCCAGTACGTACAGATACGCAGTATTTT
>TRBJ1-5|TRBD1|TRBV19|NA
CASSKDRGRSNQPQHF
TGTGCCAGTAGTAAGGACAGGGGGCGATCGAATCAGCCCCAGCATTTT
>TRBJ2-7|TRBD1|TRBV29-1|NA
CSVRGTGAGGYEQYF
TGCAGCGTGAGAGGGACAGGGGCTGGAGGCTACGAGCAGTACTTC
>TRBJ1-4|NA|TRBV7-9|NA
CASSPGQYLNEKLFF
TGTGCCAGCAGCCCCGGACAGTACCTGAATGAAAAACTGTTTTTT
>TRBJ2-7|TRBD1|TRBV5-6|NA
CASSSGTAYEQYF
TGTGCCAGCAGCTCCGGGACAGCCTACGAGCAGTACTTC
>TRBJ2-2|TRBD2|TRBV24-1|NA
CATSDRLAGGPGELFF
TGTGCCACCAGTGATCGCCTAGCGGGAGGGCCCGGGGAGCTGTTTTTT
>TRBJ1-1|NA|TRBV6-6|few
CASRSTGIRDTEAFF
TGTGCCAGCAGGTCAACAGGGATTAGGGACACTGAAGCTTTCTTT
>TRBJ1-2|NA|TRBV11-2|NA
CASAWDSQVGYTF
TGTGCCAGCGCCTGGGACTCCCAGGTTGGCTACACCTTC
>TRBJ1-1|TRBD1|TRBV19|NA
CASSMGQGMNTEAFF
TGTGCCAGTAGTATGGGACAGGGGATGAACACTGAAGCTTTCTTT
>TRBJ1-1|NA|TRBV5-6|NA
CASSVGYMNTEAFF
TGTGCCAGCAGCGTGGGGTACATGAACACTGAAGCTTTCTTT